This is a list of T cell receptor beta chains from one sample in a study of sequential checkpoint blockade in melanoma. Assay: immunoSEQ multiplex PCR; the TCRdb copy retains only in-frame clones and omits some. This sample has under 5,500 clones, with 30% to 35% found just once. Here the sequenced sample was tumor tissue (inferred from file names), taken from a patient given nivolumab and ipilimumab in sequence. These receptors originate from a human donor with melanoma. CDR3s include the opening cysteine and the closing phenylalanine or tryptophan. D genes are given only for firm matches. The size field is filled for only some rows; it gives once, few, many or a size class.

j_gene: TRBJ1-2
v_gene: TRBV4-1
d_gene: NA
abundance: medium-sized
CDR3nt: TGCGCCAGCAGCCAAGAGTTAACGGTTTCCTATGGCTACACCTTC
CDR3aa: CASSQELTVSYGYTF

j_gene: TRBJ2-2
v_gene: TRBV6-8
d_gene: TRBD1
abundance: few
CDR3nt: TGTGCCAGCAGTTTTGACAGGGACACCGGGGAGCTGTTTTTT
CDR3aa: CASSFDRDTGELFF

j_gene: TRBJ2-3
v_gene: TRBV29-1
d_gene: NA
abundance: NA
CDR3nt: TGCAGCGTTGAGGCCGAACTATACAGGGTAGACACAGATACGCAGTATTTT
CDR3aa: CSVEAELYRVDTDTQYF

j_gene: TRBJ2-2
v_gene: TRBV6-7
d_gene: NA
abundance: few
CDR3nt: TGTGCCACATTGTACACCGGGGAGCTGTTTTTT
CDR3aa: CATLYTGELFF

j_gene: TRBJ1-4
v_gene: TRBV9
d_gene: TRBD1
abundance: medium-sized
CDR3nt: TGTGCCAGCAGCCACCGGACAGGGGGCGAGCCCGCCGAAAAACTGTTTTTT
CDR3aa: CASSHRTGGEPAEKLFF

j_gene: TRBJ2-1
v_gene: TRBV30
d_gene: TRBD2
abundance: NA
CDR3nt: TGTGCCTGGAACGTCGGGGCGCGGGGGTACAATGAGCAGTTCTTC
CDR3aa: CAWNVGARGYNEQFF

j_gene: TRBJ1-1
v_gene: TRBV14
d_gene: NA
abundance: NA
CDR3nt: TGTGCCAGCAGCCAAGACTTCGGTGTGGGTCTTTACATGAACACTGAAGCTTTCTTT
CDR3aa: CASSQDFGVGLYMNTEAFF

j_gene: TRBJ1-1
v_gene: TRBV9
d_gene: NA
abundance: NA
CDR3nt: TGTGCCAGCAGTCGGACGGCGAACACTGAAGCTTTCTTT
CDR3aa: CASSRTANTEAFF

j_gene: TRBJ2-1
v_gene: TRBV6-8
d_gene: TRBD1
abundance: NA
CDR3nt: TGTGCCAGCAGTTTCCTCGCGGGACAGGGGGTTAATGAGCAGTTCTTC
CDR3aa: CASSFLAGQGVNEQFF

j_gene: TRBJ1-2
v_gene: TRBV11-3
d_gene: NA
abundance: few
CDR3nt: TGTGCCAGCAGCTTAAGGCGTGGAGGGCGGAACTATGGCTACACCTTC
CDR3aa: CASSLRRGGRNYGYTF

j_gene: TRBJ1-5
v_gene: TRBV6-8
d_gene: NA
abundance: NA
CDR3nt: TGTGCCAGCAGCTACCGAGATCAGCCCCAGCATTTT
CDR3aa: CASSYRDQPQHF

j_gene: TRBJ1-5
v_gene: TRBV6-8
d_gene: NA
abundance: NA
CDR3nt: TGTGCCAGCAGGAAGCGGCGGGACAATCAGCCCCAGCATTTT
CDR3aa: CASRKRRDNQPQHF

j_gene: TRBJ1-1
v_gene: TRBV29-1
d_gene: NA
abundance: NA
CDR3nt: TGCAGCGTTGGACTGGGTGGGCTCACTGAAGCTTTCTTT
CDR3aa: CSVGLGGLTEAFF

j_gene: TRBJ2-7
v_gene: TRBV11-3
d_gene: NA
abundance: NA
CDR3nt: TGTGCCAGCAGCTTGGCGCGGGGAAGCTCCTACGAGCAGTACTTC
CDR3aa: CASSLARGSSYEQYF

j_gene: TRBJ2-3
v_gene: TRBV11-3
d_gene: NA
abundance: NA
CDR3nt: TGTGCCAGCTCTCCCCGGGAGCTGAGCACAGATACGCAGTATTTT
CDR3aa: CASSPRELSTDTQYF

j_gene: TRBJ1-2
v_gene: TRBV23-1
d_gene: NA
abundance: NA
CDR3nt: TGCGCCAGCAGCCAAGAAAGGTCTTGGGGCTACACCTTC
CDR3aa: CASSQERSWGYTF

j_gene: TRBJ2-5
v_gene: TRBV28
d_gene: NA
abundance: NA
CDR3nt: TGTGCCAGCAGTTTAACGACAGGCGGGGAGACCCAGTACTTC
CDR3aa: CASSLTTGGETQYF

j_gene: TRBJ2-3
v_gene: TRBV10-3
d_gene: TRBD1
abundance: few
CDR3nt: TGTGCCATCAGTGAACTTACCGGGACAGGGACGCAGTATTTT
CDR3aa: CAISELTGTGTQYF

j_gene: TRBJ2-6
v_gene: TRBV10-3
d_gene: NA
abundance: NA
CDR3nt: TGTGCCATCAGTGAGGGGCAGCGCTCTGGGGCCAACGTCCTGACTTTC
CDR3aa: CAISEGQRSGANVLTF

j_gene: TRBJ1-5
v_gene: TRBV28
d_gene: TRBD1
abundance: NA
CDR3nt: TGTGCCAGCAGAAGGACAGGGGCCAATCAGCCCCAGCATTTT
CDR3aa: CASRRTGANQPQHF

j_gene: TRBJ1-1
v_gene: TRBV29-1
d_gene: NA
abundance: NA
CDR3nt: TGCAGCGTTGATGGACAGATGACTGAAGCTTTCTTT
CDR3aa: CSVDGQMTEAFF

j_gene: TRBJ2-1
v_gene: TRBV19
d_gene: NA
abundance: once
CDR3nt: TGTGCCAGTAGTATCACTTTTTGGACCGGGACTGTCGGAGGATTTCATGAGCAGTTCTTC
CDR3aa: CASSITFWTGTVGGFHEQFF

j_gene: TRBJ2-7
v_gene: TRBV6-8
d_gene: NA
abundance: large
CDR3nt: TGTGCCAGCAGTTACTCGGCAGGGAGCTCCTACGAGCAGTACTTC
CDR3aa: CASSYSAGSSYEQYF

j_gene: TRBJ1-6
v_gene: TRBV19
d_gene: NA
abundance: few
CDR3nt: TGTGCCAGTAGTACCAACAAGGGGTGGGTGGCTTCACCCCTCCACTTT
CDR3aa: CASSTNKGWVASPLHF

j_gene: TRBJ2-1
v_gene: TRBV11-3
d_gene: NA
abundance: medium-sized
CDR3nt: TGTGCCAGCAGATCCTGGTTAGCTTCAGCCTACAATGAGCAGTTCTTC
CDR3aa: CASRSWLASAYNEQFF

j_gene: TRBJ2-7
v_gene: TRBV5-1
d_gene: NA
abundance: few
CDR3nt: TGCGCCAGCAGCCGTTCCCCGGGGGCCTATACCTACGAGCAGTACTTC
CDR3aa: CASSRSPGAYTYEQYF

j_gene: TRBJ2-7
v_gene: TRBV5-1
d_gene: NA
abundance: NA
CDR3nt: TGCGCCAGCAGCGACACAGGGGCCCGCGGGGGCGAGCAGTACTTC
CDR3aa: CASSDTGARGGEQYF

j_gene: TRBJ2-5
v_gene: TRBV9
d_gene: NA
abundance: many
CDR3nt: TGTGCCAGCAGTCTCCTCGGGGCACACGGGGAGACCCAGTACTTC
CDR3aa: CASSLLGAHGETQYF

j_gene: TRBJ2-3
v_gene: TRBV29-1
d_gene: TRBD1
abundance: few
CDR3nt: TGCAGCGTTAGACCTACAGGGGGCAGGACAGATACGCAGTATTTT
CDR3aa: CSVRPTGGRTDTQYF

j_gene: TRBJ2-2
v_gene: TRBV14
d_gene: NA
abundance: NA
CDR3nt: TGTGCCAGCAGCCACATCGGGACGAAGAACACCGGGGAGCTGTTTTTT
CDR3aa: CASSHIGTKNTGELFF

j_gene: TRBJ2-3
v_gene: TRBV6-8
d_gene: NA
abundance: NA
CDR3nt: TGTGCCAGCAGGGACAGAAGCACAGATACGCAGTATTTT
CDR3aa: CASRDRSTDTQYF

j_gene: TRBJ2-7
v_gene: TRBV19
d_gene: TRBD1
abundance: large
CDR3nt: TGTGCCAGTAGGACGGGACAGAATGGATACGAGCAGTACTTC
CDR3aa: CASRTGQNGYEQYF

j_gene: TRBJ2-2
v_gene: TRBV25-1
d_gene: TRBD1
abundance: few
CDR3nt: TGTGCCAGCAGCGTGACAGGGGCAAGCACCGGGGAGCTGTTTTTT
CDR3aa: CASSVTGASTGELFF

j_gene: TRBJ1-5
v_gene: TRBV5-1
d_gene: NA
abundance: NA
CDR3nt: TGCGCCAGCAGCTTGGGAGGTACAAGCAATCAGCCCCAGCATTTT
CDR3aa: CASSLGGTSNQPQHF

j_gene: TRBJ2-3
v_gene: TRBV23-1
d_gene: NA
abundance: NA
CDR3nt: TGCGCCAGCAGCCAACTCCTTACAGATACGCAGTATTTT
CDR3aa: CASSQLLTDTQYF

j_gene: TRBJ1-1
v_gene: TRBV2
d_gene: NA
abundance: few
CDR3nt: TGTGCCAGCACTTACGGCCTGAACACTGAAGCTTTCTTT
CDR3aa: CASTYGLNTEAFF

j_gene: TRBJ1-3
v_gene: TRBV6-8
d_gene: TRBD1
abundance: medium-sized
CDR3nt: TGTGCCAGCAGTTATCTGGGACAGGGGCCGAGTGGAAACACCATATATTTT
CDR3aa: CASSYLGQGPSGNTIYF

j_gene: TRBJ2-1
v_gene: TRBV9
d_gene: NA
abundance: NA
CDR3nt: TGTGCCAGCAGTAAAGGGGGGCTTGGATTCCATGAGCAGTTCTTC
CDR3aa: CASSKGGLGFHEQFF

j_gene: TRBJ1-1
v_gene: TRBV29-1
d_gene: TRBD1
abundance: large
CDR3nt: TGCAGCGTCGAAGACGGGACAGGGGCTATTTCCACTGAAGCTTTCTTT
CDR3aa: CSVEDGTGAISTEAFF

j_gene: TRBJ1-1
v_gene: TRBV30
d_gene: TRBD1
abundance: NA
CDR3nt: TGTGCCTGGAGCGGGACAGGGTGGACTGAAGCTTTCTTT
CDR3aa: CAWSGTGWTEAFF

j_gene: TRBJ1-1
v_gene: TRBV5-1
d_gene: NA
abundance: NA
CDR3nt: TGCGCCAGCAGCGCGGGATGGGGCGCGGACACTGAAGCTTTCTTT
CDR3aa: CASSAGWGADTEAFF

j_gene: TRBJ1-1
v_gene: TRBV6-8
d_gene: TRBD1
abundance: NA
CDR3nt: TGTGCCAGCAGTTACTGGGGACAGTCGAACACTGAAGCTTTCTTT
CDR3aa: CASSYWGQSNTEAFF

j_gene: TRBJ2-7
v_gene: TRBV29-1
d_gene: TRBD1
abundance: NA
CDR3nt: TGCAGCGTTGAAGATCGCATGACAGGGGGCTCCTACGAGCAGTACTTC
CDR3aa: CSVEDRMTGGSYEQYF

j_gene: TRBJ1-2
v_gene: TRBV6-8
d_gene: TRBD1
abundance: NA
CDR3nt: TGTGCCAGCAGTCGACGAGTAGGCGGGACAGGGTTCTTCTACACCTTC
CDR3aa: CASSRRVGGTGFFYTF

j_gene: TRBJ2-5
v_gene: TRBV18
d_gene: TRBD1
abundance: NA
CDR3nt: TGTGCCAGCTCTCCTCTCGGGACAGCCCAAGAGACCCAGTACTTC
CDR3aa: CASSPLGTAQETQYF

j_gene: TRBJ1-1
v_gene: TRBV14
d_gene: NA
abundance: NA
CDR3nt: TGTGCCAGCAGCCAGAACGTCTTAGAAGGGATGAACACTGAAGCTTTCTTT
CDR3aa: CASSQNVLEGMNTEAFF

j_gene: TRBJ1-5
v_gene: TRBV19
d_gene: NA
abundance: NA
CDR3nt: TGTGCCAGTAGTATATCGGGGGGCAATCAGCCCCAGCATTTT
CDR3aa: CASSISGGNQPQHF